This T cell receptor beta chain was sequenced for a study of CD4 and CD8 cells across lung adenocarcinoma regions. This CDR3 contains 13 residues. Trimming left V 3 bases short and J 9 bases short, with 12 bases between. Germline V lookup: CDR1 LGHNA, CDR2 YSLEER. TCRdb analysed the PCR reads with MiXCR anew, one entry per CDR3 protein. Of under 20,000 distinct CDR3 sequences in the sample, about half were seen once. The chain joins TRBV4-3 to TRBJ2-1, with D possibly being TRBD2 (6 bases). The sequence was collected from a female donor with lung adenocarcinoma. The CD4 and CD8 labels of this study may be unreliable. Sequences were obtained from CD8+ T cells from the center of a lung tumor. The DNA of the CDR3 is TGCGCCAGCAGCCAGGATTGGGGAGGTGAGCAGTTCTTC. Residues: CASSQDWGGEQFF.